The clone carrying this TCR beta chain ranks as large. Its antigen remains unknown. Regarding the study as a whole: In terms of TCR gene usage, tumor memory CD4+ T cells clustered together with blood and lymph node memory CD4+ cells, as well as with lymph node naive CD4+ cells. Under 2.4% of tumor Treg sequences matched blood Tregs or memory cells.

V lost 1 base and J lost 5, with 8 bases in between. This CDR3 is 13 amino acids long. The TRBV12-4/TRBJ1-2 clonotypes were amplified using barcode primers with ligated adaptors. TCRdb itself ran the multiplex PCR reads through MiXCR, one entry per CDR3 protein. The table records about 790 distinct CDR3 sequences, just under 3.5% of them present only once. The J gene is TRBJ1-2, the V gene TRBV12-3 or TRBV12-4; D remains unclear. Sequencing was carried out using naive CD4+ T cells sorted from blood. Noted subset: naive CD4+ T cells, CD4+CD45RA+CD25-. This clonotype was obtained from a female donor with breast cancer. In nucleotides, the CDR3 is TGTGCCAGCAGTTTAGTTGGGAAATATGGCTACACCTTC. This encodes CASSLVGKYGYTF.